This TCR beta chain was sequenced in a study of blood T cell repertoires in COVID-19. From germline, CDR1 is MNHEY and CDR2 SVGAGI. V lost 6 bases and J lost 8; bases outside the gene matches: 6. The CDR3 is 12 amino acids. Assay: immunoSEQ multiplex PCR; the TCRdb copy retains only in-frame clones and omits some. The table lists fewer than 200,000 clones, roughly 85% of them singletons. Sequencing was done on a sample of peripheral blood. The chain uses TRBV6-5 and TRBJ1-2; TRBD1 aligns across 7 bases. The sequence came from a middle-aged man with acute or convalescent COVID-19. The CDR3 protein is CASSGDRVGYTF. CDR3 nucleotide sequence: TGTGCCAGCAGCGGTGACAGGGTGGGCTACACCTTC.